The 24 T cell receptor beta chains reported below all come from one sample, sequenced in a study of cytomegalovirus exposure and HLA in healthy donors. PCR primers comprised 60 Vbeta and 13 Jbeta primers. Only in-frame clones appear in the TCRdb table, and some are missing; sequencing was by immunoSEQ multiplex PCR. The sample yields about 100,000 clones, 70% to 85% seen once. Source material: PBMCs. These receptors were taken from a woman aged 35 to 49 in good health and CMV-seronegative.

V and J are TRBV5-1 and TRBJ2-1; 7 bases line up with TRBD2. CDR3 length: 15 residues. Trimming took 5 bases from V and 4 from J; bases not matched to a gene: 9. The germline V gene encodes CDR1 SGHRS and CDR2 YFSETQ. The CDR3 bases are TGCGCCAGCAGTCCCACGACGGGGGGATACAATGAGCAGTTCTTC. Translation: CASSPTTGGYNEQFF.

The CDR3 loop reads CASNIAGGQFVAKNIQYF. The CDR3 nucleotides are TGTGCCAGCAACATAGCGGGAGGGCAATTCGTAGCCAAAAACATTCAGTACTTC. The J gene is TRBJ2-4, the V gene TRBV27; 11 bases map to TRBD2. Unmatched junction bases numbered 11, after V lost 7 bases and J lost 0 bases. Germline-derived CDR1 and CDR2 are MNHEY and SMNVEV (reference sequence). The CDR3 runs 18 residues.

This rearrangement joins TRBV5-6 to TRBJ2-7; D is possibly TRBD1 (6 bases). V was shortened by 2 bases and J by 6 bases, with 15 bases between the two germline ends. The CDR3 sequence is 14 residues long. CDR1 and CDR2 from the germline V gene are SGHDT and YYEEEE. CDR3 in amino acids: CASSFTGNVREQYF. In DNA, the CDR3 is TGTGCCAGCAGCTTTACAGGGAACGTACGCGAGCAGTACTTC.

A word on this clone: The final CDR3 position lacks the conserved phenylalanine or tryptophan, pointing to a likely read error. The DNA is omitted, as the CDR3 cannot be located on it reliably, and the CDR3 follows TCRdb's listing. This chain uses TRBV5-4 with TRBJ1-2. The CDR3 extends over 12 residues, inclusive of both ends. Germline V gene data show CDR1 as SGHNT and CDR2 as YYREEE (reference sequence). This chain's CDR3 is CASSLRDFQDLH.

This sequence joins TRBV2 and TRBJ1-5; 8 bases are shared with TRBD1. Per germline, CDR1 SNHLY and CDR2 FYNNEI. V lost 3 bases and J lost 5; bases outside the gene matches: 0. The CDR3 contains 13 residues. The CDR3 DNA reads as TGTGCCAGCAGTGAGGACAGGGATCAGCCCCAGCATTTT. Translating it yields CASSEDRDQPQHF.

The rearrangement joins TRBV10-3 to TRBJ2-3, with no clear D. CDR1 is ENHRY and CDR2 is SYGVKD in the germline V gene. The CDR3 contains 11 residues. V lost 6 bases and J lost 4, with 5 bases in between. In DNA, the CDR3 is TGTGCCATCAGGGCAGCAGATACGCAGTATTTT. Translation gives CAIRAADTQYF.

This clone has more than one count but fewer than ten. As DNA, the CDR3 is TGTGCCAGCAGTTACGGCGGAGGGAACACCGGGGAGCTGTTTTTT. Amino acids: CASSYGGGNTGELFF. This sequence joins TRBV6-6 and TRBJ2-2, with a possible D match to TRBD2 (5 bases). The CDR3 has 15 amino acids. Trimming took off 2 bases at V and 1 base at J, with 8 bases between the two ends. Germline V gene sequence: CDR1 MNHNY, CDR2 SVGAGI (reference sequence).

The chain uses TRBV7-2 and TRBJ1-2; perhaps TRBD1 as D (6 bases). The CDR3 has 16 amino acids. Trimming removed 7 bases at V and 2 bases at J, with 20 bases between. Germline assignment: CDR1 SGHTA and CDR2 FQGNSA. The CDR3 protein is CASTPGAGANNYGYTF. The CDR3 bases are TGTGCCAGCACCCCCGGGGCAGGGGCCAACAACTATGGCTACACCTTC.

The chain couples TRBV19 to TRBJ1-5; 7 bases agree with TRBD1. CDR3 length: 16 residues. V shed 2 bases and J 0 bases; nucleotides not matched to a gene: 4. Germline CDR1 LNHDA, CDR2 SQIVND (reference sequence). CDR3 sequence: CASSILGTASNQPQHF. The CDR3 DNA reads as TGTGCCAGTAGTATATTGGGGACAGCTAGCAATCAGCCCCAGCATTTT. Supplemented by reference TRBV19 and TRBJ1-5, the full variable domain reads DGGITQSPKYLFRKEGQNVTLSCEQNLNHDAMYWYRQDPGQGLRLIYYSQIVNDFQKGDIAEGYSVSREKKESFPLTVTSAQKNPTAFYLCASSILGTASNQPQHFGDGTRLSIL.

The chain carries TRBV5-1 and TRBJ2-3; 10 bases agree with TRBD2. There are 15 residues in the CDR3. Germline V gene sequence: CDR1 SGHRS, CDR2 YFSETQ. Trimming removed 5 bases from V and 4 bases from J; junction bases left unmatched: 7. The CDR3 reads CASSQSGGEADTQYF. CDR3 in DNA: TGCGCCAGCAGTCAGAGCGGGGGGGAAGCAGATACGCAGTATTTT.

In this sample, this clone turned up a few times. The chain employs TRBV7-2 and TRBJ1-4; 7 bases agree with TRBD1. Germline trimming cut 5 bases from V and 8 bases from J; bases unmatched to any gene: 8. Germline V gene lookup returns CDR1 SGHTA and CDR2 FQGNSA. The CDR3 contains 14 residues. For the CDR3, the DNA is TGTGCCAGCAGCCGAGACAGGGACGGAGAAAAACTGTTTTTT. Residues: CASSRDRDGEKLFF.

This clone was recorded only once. This chain uses TRBV27 with TRBJ1-2; D is perhaps TRBD1 (5 bases). Germline loops: CDR1 MNHEY, CDR2 SMNVEV (reference sequence). The V gene lost 3 bases and the J gene lost 8 bases, with 13 bases spanning the gap. The CDR3 runs to 13 residues. CDR3 residues: CASSFREGGGYTF. CDR3 nucleotide sequence: TGTGCCAGCAGTTTCAGGGAGGGTGGGGGCTACACCTTC.

This chain links TRBV18 with TRBJ2-1, with a weak D call TRBD1 (6 bases). The CDR3 spans 15 residues. V was shortened by 3 bases and J by 7 bases, with 16 bases between the two germline ends. Germline loops: CDR1 KGHSH, CDR2 LQKENI. In DNA, the CDR3 is TGTGCCAGCTCACCGACGACAGGTATAGAAAATGAGCAGTTCTTC. Translation gives CASSPTTGIENEQFF.

The gene calls are TRBV27 and TRBJ2-7; TRBD1 is a possible D gene (5 bases). The germline CDR1 and CDR2 sequences are MNHEY and SMNVEV (reference sequence). V lost 3 bases and J 3 bases, leaving 9 bases between the germline ends. This CDR3 contains 13 residues. CDR3 amino acids: CASSFVRGYEQYF. DNA of the CDR3: TGTGCCAGCAGTTTCGTAAGGGGCTACGAGCAGTACTTC.

The rearrangement joins TRBV25-1 to TRBJ1-3, with D hard to call. From germline, CDR1 is MGHDK and CDR2 SYGVNS. Between the trimmed V and J ends, which lost 6 bases and 0 bases, there was a span of 9 bases. This CDR3 spans 14 amino acids. The CDR3 sequence: CASSPQNSGNTIYF. The DNA for the CDR3 is TGTGCCAGCAGCCCACAAAACTCTGGAAACACCATATATTTT.

The chain uses TRBV2 and TRBJ1-5, with D perhaps TRBD1 (6 bases). The germline gives CDR1 SNHLY, CDR2 FYNNEI. The V end lost 6 bases, the J end lost 2 bases, and 11 bases lay between the germline ends. The CDR3 runs to 14 residues. Written as DNA, the CDR3 is TGTGCCAGCAGCCCCAGACAGGGCAATCAGCCCCAGCATTTT. This codes for CASSPRQGNQPQHF.

This clone has more than one count but fewer than ten. The rearrangement uses TRBV2 and TRBJ1-5; D is perhaps TRBD1 (6 bases). V lost 0 bases and J lost 0, with 18 bases in between. CDR1 is SNHLY and CDR2 is FYNNEI in the germline V gene. The CDR3 length is 19 residues. DNA for the CDR3: TGTGCCAGCAGTGAAGCGCCAGGACAGTCTTTGAGTAGCAATCAGCCCCAGCATTTT. This codes for CASSEAPGQSLSSNQPQHF. Combining the CDR3 with reference TRBV2 and TRBJ1-5 gives the whole variable domain EPEVTQTPSHQVTQMGQEVILRCVPISNHLYFYWYRQILGQKVEFLVSFYNNEISEKSEIFDDQFSVERPDGSNFTLKIRSTKLEDSAMYFCASSEAPGQSLSSNQPQHFGDGTRLSIL.

The sample holds one count of this clone. The chain links TRBV6-5 to TRBJ1-2; unclear D gene. The ends were cut back, 0 bases at V and 7 bases at J, with 18 bases in the middle. The germline CDR1 and CDR2 sequences are MNHEY and SVGAGI. The length of the CDR3 is 16 residues. This CDR3 is CASSYSLARDLSGYTF. CDR3 coding DNA: TGTGCCAGCAGTTACTCGTTGGCGAGGGATCTAAGTGGCTACACCTTC.

V is TRBV19 and J is TRBJ2-5; TRBD1 is a possible D gene (6 bases). This CDR3 contains 14 residues. Germline CDR1 reads LNHDA; CDR2 reads SQIVND (reference sequence). Trimming removed 4 bases at V and 5 bases at J, with 14 bases between. The CDR3 here is CASSRQQGIETQYF. The CDR3 DNA sequence: TGTGCCAGTAGTAGGCAGCAGGGGATTGAGACCCAGTACTTC.

The chain combines TRBV6-6 with TRBJ2-5; no reliable D call. The CDR3 covers 11 residues. CDR1 is MNHNY and CDR2 is SVGAGI in the germline V gene (reference sequence). Trimming removed 2 bases from V and 5 bases from J, with 3 bases in between. The CDR3 nucleotides are TGTGCCAGCAGTTACCGGGAGACCCAGTACTTC. It codes for CASSYRETQYF.

The chain has TRBV14 and TRBJ2-1; 8 bases are shared with TRBD2. This CDR3 has 15 amino acids. Germline values: CDR1 SGHDN, CDR2 FVKESK. V was pared by 4 bases and J by 11 bases, with 13 bases of the junction left unmatched. CDR3 coding DNA: TGTGCCAGCAGCCCCGGGGGGGCCAAACCTAGACAGCAGTTCTTC. Amino acids: CASSPGGAKPRQQFF.

The V gene is TRBV27, the J gene TRBJ2-1; D is unresolved. This CDR3 has 16 residues. Trimming removed 5 bases at V and 3 bases at J, with 17 bases between. Germline CDR1 MNHEY, CDR2 SMNVEV (reference sequence). CDR3 loop: CASSPPPRLDYNEQFF. The CDR3, as DNA: TGTGCCAGCAGTCCCCCCCCTAGATTGGACTACAATGAGCAGTTCTTC.

The chain combines TRBV5-5 with TRBJ1-4; possibly TRBD1 for D (5 bases). Trimming shortened V by 0 bases and J by 4 bases, and 7 bases separated the two germline ends. This CDR3 has 14 residues. Germline V gives CDR1 SGHKS, CDR2 YYEKEE (reference sequence). This CDR3 is CASSLETVNEKLFF. The CDR3 DNA reads as TGTGCCAGCAGCTTGGAGACAGTTAATGAAAAACTGTTTTTT.

V is TRBV5-5 and J is TRBJ2-7; 7 nucleotides match TRBD1. This CDR3 spans 14 amino acids. Unmatched junction bases numbered 6, after V lost 4 bases and J lost 2 bases. From germline, CDR1 is SGHKS and CDR2 YYEKEE (reference sequence). In DNA, the CDR3 is TGTGCCAGCAGCCCGCGGACAGGAGCCTACGAGCAGTACTTC. It encodes CASSPRTGAYEQYF.